The TCR beta chain described here comes from a study of Ad26.COV2.S vaccination and SARS-CoV-2 variants. Treatment meaning: 19 received Ad26.COV2.S at low or high dose, single or two shots; about 5 received placebo; per-sample allocation not given. Sampling occurred on day 63 after the first vaccine or placebo injection. Germline V gene data show CDR1 as MNHNS and CDR2 as SASEGT. J lost 7 bases, V lost 3 bases, and 5 bases had no gene match. There are 14 residues in the CDR3. TCRdb keeps only in-frame clones here, not all; method: immunoSEQ multiplex PCR. The profile covers more than 300,000 clones, with approximately 86% appearing a single time and 2.1% taken by the ten largest.

The sequence was obtained from a person between 18 and 59 years old who received the Ad26.COV2.S COVID-19 vaccine or a placebo. V usage is TRBV6-1 and J usage is TRBJ1-5; TRBD1 matches at 8 bases. The specimen was peripheral blood, collected in a trial of Ad26.COV2.S vaccine versus placebo. The CDR3 region has the DNA TGTGCCAGCAGTGACCTGACAGGGGAACAGCCCCAGCATTTT. It yields the protein CASSDLTGEQPQHF.